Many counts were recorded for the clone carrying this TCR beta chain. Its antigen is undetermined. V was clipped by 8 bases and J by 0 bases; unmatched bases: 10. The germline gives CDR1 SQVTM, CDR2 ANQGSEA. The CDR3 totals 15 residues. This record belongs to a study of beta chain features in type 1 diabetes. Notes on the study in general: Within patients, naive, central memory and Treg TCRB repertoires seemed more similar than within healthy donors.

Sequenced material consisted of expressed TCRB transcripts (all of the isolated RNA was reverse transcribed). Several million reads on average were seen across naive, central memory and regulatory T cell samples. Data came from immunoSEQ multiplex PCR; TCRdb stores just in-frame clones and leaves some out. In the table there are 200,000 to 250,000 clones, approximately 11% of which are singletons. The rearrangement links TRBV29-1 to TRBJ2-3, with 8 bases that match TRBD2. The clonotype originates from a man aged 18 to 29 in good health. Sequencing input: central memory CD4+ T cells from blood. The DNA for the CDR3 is TGCAGCTATGGCGTCAGCGGGGGAAGCACAGATACGCAGTATTTT. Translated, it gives CSYGVSGGSTDTQYF.